This T cell receptor beta chain was captured by sequencing in a study of T cell repertoires in aging, cancer and after chemotherapy. Peripheral blood genomic DNA, not sorted cells or RNA, was the template. The CDR3 is 14 amino acids. The V and J ends lost 5 bases and 6 bases, in that order; junction bases with no gene match: 9. TRB rearrangements spanning V, D and J were amplified using mixed TRB-A/B primers. TCRdb reprocessed the multiplex PCR reads via MiXCR and lists one record per CDR3 protein. This sample carries a few thousand distinct CDR3 sequences, 20% to 25% of them seen once, and the ten largest clones take more than 9%. By share, this clonotype ranks as medium-sized.

This TCR derives from a human donor with a solid tumor. The chain joins TRBV12-3 or TRBV12-4 to TRBJ2-5; 7 bases match TRBD2. The sequenced sample consisted of blood. The CDR3 loop reads CASSNGGSGQTQYF. In nucleotides, the CDR3 is TGTGCCAGCAGTAACGGGGGGAGCGGGCAGACCCAGTACTTC.